These T cell receptor beta chains were read from a single sample in a study of long-term antiretroviral therapy in people with HIV. The assay was immunoSEQ multiplex PCR, and TCRdb's table has in-frame clones only and misses some. The sample lists some 21,000 clones, 82% occurring once. The sample here was unsorted PBMCs, taken 0.2 years after starting antiretroviral therapy. The receptors shown here come from a woman between 25 and 40 years old with HIV. The CDR3 runs from the conserved cysteine through the conserved F or W. Each record gives: V gene, D gene, J gene, clone size, CDR3 DNA, CDR3 protein. D genes are given only for firm matches. A row's size may be missing; if present it is once, few, many or a size class.

V: TRBV5-1
D: .
J: TRBJ2-5
size: .
DNA: TGCGCCAGCAGCTTGGACCCAGGGTGGGAGACCCAGTACTTC
CDR3: CASSLDPGWETQYF

V: TRBV6-1
D: TRBD2
J: TRBJ2-5
size: .
DNA: TGTGCCAGCAGTGCGGGACTAGCGGGGGGGCAAGAGACCCAGTACTTC
CDR3: CASSAGLAGGQETQYF

V: TRBV27
D: .
J: TRBJ2-1
size: .
DNA: TGTGCCAGCATTTCAGGGTACAATGAGCAGTTCTTC
CDR3: CASISGYNEQFF

V: TRBV5-1
D: .
J: TRBJ1-5
size: .
DNA: TGCGCCAGCAGCGGGGGCCCGGGTCAGCCCCAGCATTTT
CDR3: CASSGGPGQPQHF

V: TRBV10-1
D: TRBD1
J: TRBJ1-1
size: .
DNA: TGCGCCAGCAGTCCCGGGACAGGGATGAACACTGAAGCTTTCTTT
CDR3: CASSPGTGMNTEAFF

V: TRBV7-2
D: .
J: TRBJ2-1
size: .
DNA: TGTGCCAGCAACTGGGGTTTAACCAATGAGCAGTTCTTC
CDR3: CASNWGLTNEQFF

V: TRBV5-4
D: .
J: TRBJ2-7
size: .
DNA: TGTGCCAGCACCCGAGGTGGGGTTGGCACCTACGAGCAGTACTTC
CDR3: CASTRGGVGTYEQYF

V: TRBV5-1
D: .
J: TRBJ1-1
size: .
DNA: TGCGCCAGCAGCTTCACCTCGGTCACTTTGAACACTGAAGCTTTCTTT
CDR3: CASSFTSVTLNTEAFF

V: TRBV9
D: .
J: TRBJ2-6
size: .
DNA: TGTGCCAGCAGGGGTTCTGGGGCCAACGTCCTGACTTTC
CDR3: CASRGSGANVLTF

V: TRBV5-6
D: .
J: TRBJ1-2
size: .
DNA: TGTGCCAGCAGTAGACCCACCCCTCTCTATGGCTACACCTTC
CDR3: CASSRPTPLYGYTF

V: TRBV30
D: TRBD1
J: TRBJ1-1
size: .
DNA: TGTGCCTGGAGCAGACCGGGACAGGGGGAAGTTGCTGAAGCTTTCTTT
CDR3: CAWSRPGQGEVAEAFF

V: TRBV6-6
D: .
J: TRBJ1-1
size: .
DNA: TGTGCCAGCAGGTCCACGGGGGCAAGGGACACTGAAGCTTTCTTT
CDR3: CASRSTGARDTEAFF

V: TRBV7-3
D: .
J: TRBJ2-2
size: few
DNA: TGTGCCAGCAGCCTCGCACGGGAGAGCACCGGGGAGCTGTTTTTT
CDR3: CASSLARESTGELFF

V: TRBV7-9
D: .
J: TRBJ2-5
size: .
DNA: TGTGCCAGCAGAAAGGAGCGTCAGCCCCAAGAGACCCAGTACTTC
CDR3: CASRKERQPQETQYF

V: TRBV5-1
D: TRBD1
J: TRBJ2-3
size: once
DNA: TGCGCCAGCAGCTTGGACGGGGGACAGGTTGATACGCAGTATTTT
CDR3: CASSLDGGQVDTQYF

V: TRBV5-4
D: .
J: TRBJ1-4
size: .
DNA: TGTGCCAGCAGCTTACGACAGTTTGTTGGAACAGAAAAACTGTTTTTT
CDR3: CASSLRQFVGTEKLFF

V: TRBV4-1
D: .
J: TRBJ1-3
size: .
DNA: TGCGCCAGCAGCCAAGATTGGGCAACTTCTACGATCTCTGGAAACACCATATATTTT
CDR3: CASSQDWATSTISGNTIYF

V: TRBV7-6
D: .
J: TRBJ2-2
size: .
DNA: TGTGCCAGCCGAACGGACACCGGGGAGCTGTTTTTT
CDR3: CASRTDTGELFF

V: TRBV10-1
D: TRBD2
J: TRBJ2-5
size: .
DNA: TGCGCCAGCGGAGCGGGGGGACAAGAGACCCAGTACTTC
CDR3: CASGAGGQETQYF

V: TRBV6-1
D: TRBD1
J: TRBJ1-3
size: .
DNA: TGTGCCAGCCAAACGACAGGGGTTGGAAACACCATATATTTT
CDR3: CASQTTGVGNTIYF

V: TRBV4-2
D: TRBD2
J: TRBJ2-2
size: .
DNA: TGTGCCAGCAGCCAAGATATAGTACTCGGACTAGCCGTCACCGGGGAGCTGTTTTTT
CDR3: CASSQDIVLGLAVTGELFF

V: TRBV7-9
D: .
J: TRBJ1-1
size: .
DNA: TGTGCCAGCAGCCCCGACAGCTATAACACTGAAGCTTTCTTT
CDR3: CASSPDSYNTEAFF

V: TRBV2
D: .
J: TRBJ2-1
size: .
DNA: TGTGCCAGCATCGCGTGGGGATCGGACAATGAGCAGTTCTTC
CDR3: CASIAWGSDNEQFF

V: TRBV29-1
D: .
J: TRBJ2-7
size: .
DNA: TGCAGCGTCCTCTTGGCAGGGACGGCCGAGCAGTACTTC
CDR3: CSVLLAGTAEQYF

V: TRBV7-2
D: .
J: TRBJ1-6
size: once
DNA: TGTGCCAGCAGCTCCAGGGTCGACAGCTCACCCCTCCACTTT
CDR3: CASSSRVDSSPLHF

V: TRBV5-5
D: TRBD2
J: TRBJ2-5
size: .
DNA: TGTGCCAGCAGCTTCGCGCCGGGGGGAGAGACCCAGTACTTC
CDR3: CASSFAPGGETQYF

V: TRBV4-1
D: .
J: TRBJ1-3
size: few
DNA: TGCGCCAGCAGCCAAGAAGGCCAGACTGGAAACACCATATATTTT
CDR3: CASSQEGQTGNTIYF

V: TRBV9
D: TRBD2
J: TRBJ2-1
size: .
DNA: TGTGCCAGTCGTGCGGGGGGCGCGGGGAATGAGCAGTTCTTC
CDR3: CASRAGGAGNEQFF